Each of the 10 T cell receptor beta chains below was sequenced from the same sample in a study of CD8 T cell repertoires and HIV-1 epitope variants. The data were produced by immunoSEQ multiplex PCR, yet TCRdb's version contains in-frame clones alone and is incomplete. The table has 80,000 to 95,000 clones, approximately 70% seen once. The sample comprised uncultured baseline CD8+ T cells from peripheral blood mononuclear cells (PBMCs). Receptors were obtained from a male donor with HIV.

The V call is TRBV19, the J call TRBJ1-5; D gene unclear. CDR3 size: 14 residues. V dropped 4 bases and J dropped 2 bases, with 9 bases sitting between them. CDR1 and CDR2 from the germline V gene are LNHDA and SQIVND (reference sequence). The CDR3 sequence is CASSKFQGNQPQHF. DNA of the CDR3: TGTGCCAGTAGTAAGTTCCAGGGCAATCAGCCCCAGCATTTT.

The V and J genes are TRBV5-6 and TRBJ2-7, with D possibly called TRBD1 or TRBD2 (5 bases each). The CDR3 length is 16 residues. CDR1 and CDR2 from the germline V gene are SGHDT and YYEEEE. V was shortened by 4 bases and J by 0 bases, with 17 bases between the two germline ends. CDR3 DNA: TGTGCCAGCAGCCTTACACGAGGGGCACTCTCCTACGAGCAGTACTTC. Translating gives CASSLTRGALSYEQYF.

The genes are TRBV6-1 and TRBJ2-6; D is possibly TRBD1 (6 bases). CDR1 is MNHNS and CDR2 is SASEGT in the germline V gene. The CDR3 spans 15 residues. V dropped 5 bases and J dropped 4 bases, with 12 bases sitting between them. The CDR3, as DNA: TGTGCCAGCAGTCAACAGGGAGCCGGGGCCAACGTCCTGACTTTC. Translation: CASSQQGAGANVLTF.

This clone has only a few counts. The chain couples TRBV14 to TRBJ1-1; no definite D call. V lost 4 bases to trimming and J lost 5 bases, with 11 bases between them. The CDR3 consists of 13 residues. Germline V lookup: CDR1 SGHDN, CDR2 FVKESK. The CDR3 bases are TGTGCCAGCAGCCGGGCAGGTACGACTGAAGCTTTCTTT. It is translated as CASSRAGTTEAFF.

This chain joins TRBV18 and TRBJ1-1; 8 bases align to TRBD1. With 5 bases clipped from V and 8 bases from J, the junction kept 10 bases outside the gene matches. This CDR3 contains 14 residues. CDR1 and CDR2 from the germline V gene are KGHSH and LQKENI. This chain's CDR3 is CASSSGQGWGEAFF. In DNA form, the CDR3 reads TGTGCCAGCTCATCAGGACAGGGATGGGGGGAAGCTTTCTTT. Supplemented by reference TRBV18 and TRBJ1-1, the full variable domain reads NAGVMQNPRHLVRRRGQEARLRCSPMKGHSHVYWYRQLPEEGLKFMVYLQKENIIDESGMPKERFSAEFPKEGPSILRIQQVVRGDSAAYFCASSSGQGWGEAFFGQGTRLTVV.

The gene calls are TRBV7-2 and TRBJ2-7; a weak D match, TRBD2 (6 bases). The germline V gene has CDR1 SGHTA and CDR2 FQGNSA. Between the trimmed V and J ends, which lost 0 bases and 7 bases, there was a span of 10 bases. The CDR3 contains 13 residues. For the CDR3, the DNA is TGTGCCAGCAGCTTAGCGCGCGCGGGAGAGCAGTACTTC. Amino acid sequence: CASSLARAGEQYF.

This clone was seen ten or more times. The J gene is TRBJ2-5, the V gene TRBV5-1; 7 bases agree with TRBD1. With V trimmed by 4 bases and J by 2 bases, 8 bases remained unmatched. CDR3 length: 15 residues. CDR1 is SGHRS and CDR2 is YFSETQ in the germline V gene. DNA for the CDR3: TGCGCCAGCAGCCCCGTTTCGGGACAGCAAGAGACCCAGTACTTC. This translates into CASSPVSGQQETQYF.

The V call is TRBV27, the J call TRBJ2-1, with D hard to call. The germline V gene has CDR1 MNHEY and CDR2 SMNVEV (reference sequence). The CDR3 loop spans 14 amino acids. Trimming left V 2 bases short and J 8 bases short, with 13 bases between. The chain's CDR3 is CASSLKGASHEQFF. As DNA, the CDR3 is TGTGCCAGCAGTTTAAAGGGTGCGTCACATGAGCAGTTCTTC.

The J gene is TRBJ2-7, the V gene TRBV7-2, with TRBD1 matching 10 bases. The V and J ends lost 4 bases and 2 bases, in that order; junction bases with no gene match: 2. Germline assignment: CDR1 SGHTA and CDR2 FQGNSA. CDR3 size: 14 residues. Here the CDR3 DNA reads TGTGCCAGCAGCTCGACAGGGGGCCCCTACGAGCAGTACTTC. Translated: CASSSTGGPYEQYF.

This clone was picked up a small number of times. This chain uses TRBV6-5 with TRBJ1-3; unclear D gene. V lost 2 bases to trimming and J lost 2 bases, with 7 bases between them. Germline CDR1 MNHEY, CDR2 SVGAGI. The CDR3 spans 14 residues. The CDR3 region has the DNA TGTGCCAGCAGTTACAGGGATACTGGAAACACCATATATTTT. Amino acid sequence: CASSYRDTGNTIYF.